The clone carrying this T cell receptor (beta chain) appeared once. The method was immunoSEQ multiplex PCR; TCRdb's version includes in-frame clones alone and lacks a portion of them. The table records roughly 310,000 clones, more than 75% of them present only once. The sample comes from a study of blood T cell repertoires in COVID-19. Study background: From the United States, Italy and Spain came samples of acute and convalescent COVID-19. PBMCs, B-cell-depleted T cells, or T cells provided the cDNA or gDNA that made up the material.

The CDR3 is made up of 14 amino acids. Germline V lookup: CDR1 LGHNA, CDR2 YSLEER. V was trimmed by 4 bases and J by 8 bases, leaving 16 bases between them. The sequence was collected from a woman in her 50s with active or convalescent COVID-19. The sample taken for sequencing was peripheral blood. The chain uses TRBV4-3 and TRBJ2-3; D is undetermined. The CDR3 nucleotides are TGCGCCAGCAGCCTTCTAGACGGCTCCAGTACGCAGTATTTT. Its protein is CASSLLDGSSTQYF.